These 24 T cell receptor beta chains came from one sample sequenced in a study of blood T cell repertoires in COVID-19. Sequencing used immunoSEQ multiplex PCR; TCRdb keeps in-frame clones, though not all of them. The sample has fewer than 250,000 clones, around 84% seen once. Sequencing input: PBMCs or T cells enriched from blood (not recorded which). These receptors were obtained from a woman under 40 who had recovered from COVID-19.

V usage is TRBV3-1 (or the pseudogene TRBV3-2) and J usage is TRBJ2-5; TRBD2 aligns across 8 bases. This CDR3 region has 15 residues. Germline CDR1 is LGHDT and CDR2 is YNNKEL (reference sequence). Trimming removed 4 bases from V and 1 base from J; junction bases left unmatched: 5. CDR3 DNA: TGTGCCAGCAGCCCGGGGGGGCGGAGCCAAGAGACCCAGTACTTC. Its protein is CASSPGGRSQETQYF.

J is TRBJ2-3 and V is TRBV13; 10 bases are shared with TRBD2. V gave up 2 bases and J gave up 5 bases; unmatched junction bases: 10. The CDR3 runs 17 residues. CDR1 and CDR2 from the germline V gene are PRHDT and FYEKMQ (reference sequence). CDR3 loop: CASSLMPEAGGQDTQYF. The CDR3 DNA follows: TGTGCCAGCAGCTTAATGCCGGAAGCGGGAGGGCAAGATACGCAGTATTTT.

The genes are TRBV4-2 and TRBJ1-3, with 9 bases identical to TRBD1. This CDR3 has 18 amino acids. Per the germline V gene, CDR1 is LGHNA and CDR2 is YNFKEQ. The trim removed 0 bases at V and 1 base at J, leaving 7 bases unmatched. CDR3: CASSQERTGGSSGNTIYF. The CDR3 nucleotides read TGTGCCAGCAGCCAAGAGAGAACAGGGGGCTCGTCTGGAAACACCATATATTTT.

J is TRBJ2-3 and V is TRBV7-9; D unclear. The CDR3 runs 12 residues. V lost 5 bases and J 14 bases, leaving 17 bases between the germline ends. Germline loops: CDR1 SEHNR, CDR2 FQNEAQ (reference sequence). CDR3 region: CASSPLVRLAYF. The DNA for the CDR3 is TGTGCCAGCAGCCCCCTGGTGCGGCTCGCGTATTTT. Using reference TRBV7-9 and TRBJ2-3 for the parts outside the CDR3, the full variable domain is DTGVSQNPRHKITKRGQNVTFRCDPISEHNRLYWYRQTLGQGPEFLTYFQNEAQLEKSRLLSDRFSAERPKGSFSTLEIQRTEQGDSAMYLCASSPLVRLAYFGPGTRLTVL.

This rearrangement joins TRBV21-1 to TRBJ2-3; the table's TRBD1 call for D was not verified on the DNA. TRBV21-1 is reported as a pseudogene. The CDR3 runs to 16 residues. CDR3 in amino acids: CASSQEGGWGTDTQYF. The CDR3 DNA is TGTGCCAGCAGCCAAGAAGGGGGCTGGGGCACAGATACGCAGTATTTT.

V gene TRBV27 combines with J gene TRBJ1-6; D is unclear. The germline CDR1 and CDR2 sequences are MNHEY and SMNVEV (reference sequence). The CDR3 consists of 15 residues. The germline V and J ends were trimmed by 5 bases and 9 bases, with 17 bases remaining between them. The CDR3 sequence is CASSLLTFAGSPLHF. The CDR3 bases are TGTGCCAGCAGTCTACTGACTTTTGCGGGTTCACCCCTCCACTTT.

This sequence joins TRBV27 and TRBJ1-2, with 7 bases lining up with TRBD1. The V segment lost 6 bases and the J segment 3 bases; nucleotides outside the gene matches: 7. This CDR3 has 14 amino acids. Germline CDR1 MNHEY, CDR2 SMNVEV (reference sequence). CDR3 residues: CASRPDRYYYGYTF. The DNA of the CDR3 is TGTGCCAGCAGGCCGGACAGGTACTACTATGGCTACACCTTC.

J is TRBJ2-5 and V is TRBV4-1, with 13 bases matching TRBD2. The germline gives CDR1 MGHRA, CDR2 YSYEKL. Trimming cost V 6 bases and J 3 bases; bases outside gene matches: 7. The CDR3 contains 16 residues. The CDR3 reads CASRNILAGGKETQYF. The CDR3 bases are TGCGCCAGCAGAAATATACTAGCGGGAGGGAAAGAGACCCAGTACTTC.

The chain joins TRBV12-3 or TRBV12-4 to TRBJ1-1; D is ambiguous. The length of the CDR3 is 12 residues. V was pared by 3 bases and J by 3 bases, with 5 bases between. Written as DNA, the CDR3 is TGTGCCAGCAGTTTTGAGGACACTGAAGCTTTCTTT. Translated, it gives CASSFEDTEAFF.

The V call is TRBV12-5, the J call TRBJ2-1, with D possibly matching TRBD2 (7 bases). Trimming took 4 bases from V and 5 from J, leaving 15 bases between them. CDR3 length equals 15 residues. Per the germline V gene, CDR1 is LGHNT and CDR2 is FRNRAP. The CDR3 region has the DNA TGTGCTAGTGGTTATGGGGGGGCAGGGGACAATGAGCAGTTCTTC. Residues: CASGYGGAGDNEQFF.

V is TRBV10-1 and J is TRBJ2-3, with 8 bases fitting TRBD2. Looked up from germline, CDR1 is WNHNN and CDR2 is SYGVQD (reference sequence). V was clipped by 4 bases and J by 5 bases; unmatched bases: 5. There are 14 residues in the CDR3. In nucleotides, the CDR3 is TGCGCCAGCAGTGGGACTAGCTACGGAGATACGCAGTATTTT. This codes for CASSGTSYGDTQYF.

The DNA of the CDR3 is TGTGCCAGCTTTTTGGCCGGGAGGGGGGGGGATCAGCCCCAGCATTTT. Translation: CASFLAGRGGDQPQHF. This chain links TRBV5-4 with TRBJ1-5, with D perhaps matching TRBD1 (6 bases). Germline V gives CDR1 SGHNT, CDR2 YYREEE (reference sequence). The germline V and J ends were trimmed by 7 bases and 5 bases, with 22 bases remaining between them. CDR3 length equals 16 residues.

The V call is TRBV28, the J call TRBJ1-1, with D possibly being TRBD1 (6 bases). The germline gives CDR1 MDHEN, CDR2 SYDVKM. The V and J ends lost 8 bases and 4 bases respectively, with 20 bases between them. The CDR3 spans 15 residues. DNA for the CDR3: TGTGCCAGCGTCCGGGGGGGGCCGGTGGGCACTGAAGCTTTCTTT. Its protein is CASVRGGPVGTEAFF.

The chain carries TRBV6-5 and TRBJ1-4, with 8 positions matching TRBD1. The V gene end was trimmed by 4 bases and the J gene end by 7 bases; junction bases not matched to a gene: 8. The CDR3 is 15 residues long. Germline CDR1 MNHEY, CDR2 SVGAGI. The CDR3 is CASSFATGEGEKLFF. CDR3 nucleotide sequence: TGTGCCAGCAGTTTCGCGACAGGGGAGGGTGAAAAACTGTTTTTT.

V usage is TRBV19 and J usage is TRBJ1-1; TRBD1 matches 8 bases. CDR1 and CDR2 from the germline V gene are LNHDA and SQIVND (reference sequence). There are 14 residues in the CDR3. V dropped 2 bases and J dropped 1; count of bases not matched to a gene: 0. CDR3 in amino acids: CASSITGGNTEAFF. The CDR3 bases are TGTGCCAGTAGTATAACAGGGGGGAACACTGAAGCTTTCTTT. Together with reference TRBV19 and TRBJ1-1, the CDR3 gives the full variable domain: DGGITQSPKYLFRKEGQNVTLSCEQNLNHDAMYWYRQDPGQGLRLIYYSQIVNDFQKGDIAEGYSVSREKKESFPLTVTSAQKNPTAFYLCASSITGGNTEAFFGQGTRLTVV.

The rearrangement uses TRBV7-8 and TRBJ1-5, with D perhaps matching TRBD1 (5 bases). This CDR3 spans 17 amino acids. V was pared by 5 bases and J by 7 bases, with 24 bases between. Germline assignment: CDR1 SGHVS and CDR2 FQNEAQ. The DNA of the CDR3 is TGTGCCAGCAGCCCCCGACTCGTTGGCAGGGCCTCCCAGCCCCAGCATTTT. It yields the protein CASSPRLVGRASQPQHF.

The chain carries TRBV7-6 and TRBJ2-1; D is unclear. V lost 0 bases to trimming and J lost 5 bases, with 8 bases between them. The CDR3 length is 14 residues. The germline V gene has CDR1 SGHVS and CDR2 FNYEAQ. CDR3 loop: CASSLAGPHNEQFF. As DNA, the CDR3 is TGTGCCAGCAGCTTAGCGGGCCCCCACAATGAGCAGTTCTTC.

The chain recombines TRBV11-3 with TRBJ1-1, with D hard to call. The CDR3 sequence is 13 residues long. V was trimmed by 5 bases and J by 2 bases, leaving 9 bases between them. Germline values: CDR1 SGHNT, CDR2 YENEEA. The CDR3 sequence is CASSPRHNTEAFF. In nucleotides, the CDR3 is TGTGCCAGCAGCCCCAGACATAACACTGAAGCTTTCTTT.

The gene calls are TRBV5-1 and TRBJ1-1; a possible D gene is TRBD1 (5 bases). CDR1 and CDR2 (germline): SGHRS, YFSETQ. The ends were cut back, 0 bases at V and 2 bases at J, with 8 bases in the middle. This CDR3 spans 14 amino acids. CDR3 region: CASSLVGENTEAFF. For the CDR3, the DNA is TGCGCCAGCAGCTTGGTAGGGGAAAACACTGAAGCTTTCTTT.

Many counts were recorded for this clone. This chain joins TRBV4-1 and TRBJ2-1; no definite D call. This CDR3 comprises 18 residues. V lost 2 bases to trimming and J lost 2 bases, with 19 bases between them. Per the germline V gene, CDR1 is MGHRA and CDR2 is YSYEKL. The CDR3 coding sequence is TGCGCCAGCAGCCAATTAGACTTGATCCCCGCCCCCTACAATGAGCAGTTCTTC. It codes for CASSQLDLIPAPYNEQFF.

The gene calls are TRBV4-2 and TRBJ2-1, with 10 bases aligning to TRBD2. The CDR3 consists of 18 residues. V lost 1 base and J lost 6; bases outside the gene matches: 12. Per the germline V gene, CDR1 is LGHNA and CDR2 is YNFKEQ. CDR3 region: CASSQASSGGAEGNEQFF. The CDR3 nucleotides read TGTGCCAGCAGCCAAGCATCCAGCGGGGGGGCCGAGGGCAATGAGCAGTTCTTC.

The rearrangement joins TRBV12-3 or TRBV12-4 to TRBJ1-3; D ambiguous. The germline V and J ends were trimmed by 3 bases and 4 bases, with 4 bases remaining between them. The CDR3 extends over 12 amino acids. CDR3 sequence: CASSFGGNTIYF. CDR3 nucleotides: TGTGCCAGCAGTTTCGGGGGAAACACCATATATTTT.

V and J are TRBV2 and TRBJ1-2; 7 bases line up with TRBD1. CDR3 length equals 15 residues. Germline V gene data show CDR1 as SNHLY and CDR2 as FYNNEI. The V and J ends lost 6 bases and 0 bases, in that order; junction bases with no gene match: 7. CDR3 in DNA: TGTGCCAGCAGACCGGGACAGCTAACTAACTATGGCTACACCTTC. As protein: CASRPGQLTNYGYTF.

The chain employs TRBV15 and TRBJ2-4; D unresolved. CDR3 length equals 15 residues. Germline-derived CDR1 and CDR2 are LNHNV and YYDKDF (reference sequence). V lost 0 bases and J 0 bases, leaving 6 bases between the germline ends. Here the CDR3 reads CATSRDRLAKNIQYF. The CDR3 bases are TGTGCCACCAGCAGAGACAGATTAGCCAAAAACATTCAGTACTTC.